This TCR beta chain emerged from a study of tumor-infiltrating lymphocytes in primary liver carcinoma. Study-wide context: Surgical resection served as treatment for the primary liver carcinoma of these patients.

With a constant-region primer, TCR beta cDNA was made from about 0.5 ug of total RNA. Slightly modified ARM-PCR with three nested multiplex PCR rounds yielded TCR beta libraries. PCR rounds one and two used TRBV1-TRBV30 forward primers with a C-beta reverse primer for around 11 cycles each. In TCRdb, the multiplex PCR reads were re-called with MiXCR into one record per CDR3 protein. The sample includes 320,000 or so distinct CDR3 sequences, less than 75% of them seen just once. Findings and caveats of the study: Compared with tumor region pairs, tumor-adjacent and tumor-blood pairs overlapped less.

Concerning this clonotype itself: No antigen is known for it.

Unsorted whole blood yielded the blood RNA, and germline DNA was also extracted. V gave up 2 bases and J gave up 5 bases, with 9 bases separating them. There are 13 residues in the CDR3. The chain has TRBV12-3 or TRBV12-4 and TRBJ2-5, with D hard to call. The TCR comes from a man aged 35-49 years with primary liver carcinoma and hepatitis B virus infection. The specimen sequenced was peripheral blood. DNA for the CDR3: TGTGCCAGCAGTTTACCCGGGTTGGAGACCCAGTACTTC. It is translated as CASSLPGLETQYF.